This T cell receptor beta chain comes out of a study of blood T cell repertoires in COVID-19. On the study more broadly: Acute and convalescent COVID-19 specimens originated in the United States, Italy and Spain. T cells, B-cell-depleted T cells, or PBMCs supplied cDNA or gDNA.

The germline V gene encodes CDR1 LNHDA and CDR2 SQIVND (reference sequence). The CDR3 is made up of 15 amino acids. The junction had 2 bases not matched to a gene; V was cut back by 5 bases and J by 4 bases. Study processing details: Nucleated cell number was recorded as an estimate derived from reference gene primer amplification. Assay: immunoSEQ multiplex PCR; the TCRdb copy retains only in-frame clones and omits some. V and J calls and clone size are those listed in that table; D and trimming were worked out from the DNA. The data contain around 120,000 clones, 70% to 80% of them singletons. Sample: peripheral blood. The chain has TRBV19 and TRBJ2-5; 15 bases are a match to TRBD2. This TCR derives from a woman over 75 with acute or convalescent COVID-19. The CDR3 region is CASSPGLAGGETQYF. The CDR3 DNA reads as TGTGCCAGTAGTCCGGGACTAGCGGGGGGAGAGACCCAGTACTTC.